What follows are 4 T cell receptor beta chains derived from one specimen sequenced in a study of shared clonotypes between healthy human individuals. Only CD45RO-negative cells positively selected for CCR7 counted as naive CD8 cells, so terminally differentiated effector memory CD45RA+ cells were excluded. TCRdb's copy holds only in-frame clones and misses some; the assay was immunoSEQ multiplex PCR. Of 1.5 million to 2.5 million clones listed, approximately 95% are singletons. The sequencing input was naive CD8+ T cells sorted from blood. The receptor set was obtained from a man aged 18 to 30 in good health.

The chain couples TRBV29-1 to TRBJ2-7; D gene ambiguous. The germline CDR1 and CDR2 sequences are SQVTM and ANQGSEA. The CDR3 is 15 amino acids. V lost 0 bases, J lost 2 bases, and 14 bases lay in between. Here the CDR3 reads CSVEDGKGRAYEQYF. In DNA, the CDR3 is TGCAGCGTTGAAGATGGAAAGGGTCGCGCCTACGAGCAGTACTTC.

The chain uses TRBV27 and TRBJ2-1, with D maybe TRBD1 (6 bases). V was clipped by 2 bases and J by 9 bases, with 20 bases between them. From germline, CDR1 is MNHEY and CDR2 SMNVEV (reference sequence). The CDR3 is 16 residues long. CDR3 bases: TGTGCCAGCAGTTTAGAGACAGGTAATATTGTCGGTGAGCAGTTCTTC. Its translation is CASSLETGNIVGEQFF.

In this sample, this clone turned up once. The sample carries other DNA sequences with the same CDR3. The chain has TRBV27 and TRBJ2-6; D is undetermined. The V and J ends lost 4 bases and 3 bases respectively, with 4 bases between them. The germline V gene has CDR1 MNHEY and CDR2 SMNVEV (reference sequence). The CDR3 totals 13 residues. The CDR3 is CASSSGGANVLTF. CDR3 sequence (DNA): TGTGCCAGCAGTTCCGGTGGGGCCAACGTCCTGACTTTC.

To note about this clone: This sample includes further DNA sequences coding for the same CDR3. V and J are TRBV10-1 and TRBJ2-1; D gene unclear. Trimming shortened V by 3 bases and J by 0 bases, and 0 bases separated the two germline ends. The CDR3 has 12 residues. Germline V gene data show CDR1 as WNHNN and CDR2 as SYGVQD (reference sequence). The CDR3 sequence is CASSDSYNEQFF. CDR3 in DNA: TGCGCCAGCAGTGACTCCTACAATGAGCAGTTCTTC.